The sequence of this T cell receptor beta chain was determined in a study of identifying expanded T cells in peripheral blood. The germline gives CDR1 LNHDA, CDR2 SQIVND (reference sequence). The V and J ends lost 6 bases and 5 bases respectively, with 10 bases between them. The CDR3 has 13 residues. Only in-frame clones appear in the TCRdb table, and some are missing; sequencing was by immunoSEQ multiplex PCR. This table has some 90,000 clones, 75% to 90% appearing once. The V call is TRBV19, the J call TRBJ2-2, with D perhaps TRBD1 (6 bases). Sequencing used blood. The TCR sequence derives from a person aged 18 to 70 in good health. The CDR3 DNA sequence: TGTGCCAGTAGCTTTCAGGGGACCGGGGAGCTGTTTTTT. Protein sequence: CASSFQGTGELFF. Complete variable domain (other parts from reference TRBV19 and TRBJ2-2): DGGITQSPKYLFRKEGQNVTLSCEQNLNHDAMYWYRQDPGQGLRLIYYSQIVNDFQKGDIAEGYSVSREKKESFPLTVTSAQKNPTAFYLCASSFQGTGELFFGEGSRLTVL.